The 2 T cell receptor beta chains presented below share a single source sample, sequenced in a study of persistence of HIV-infected CD4 T cells. Their target antigens are unknown. Lysates of CMV-infected fibroblasts at about 10 ug/mL stimulated these cells. CD40L/CD69 double-negative CD45RO-high memory CD4+ T cells were collected. The immunoSEQ assay was version 4, run in survey mode. Profiling relied on immunoSEQ multiplex PCR, and the TCRdb table lists in-frame clones only, not all of them. The sample contains 37,000 or so clones, more than 70% of which appear only once. The source material was CD4+ T cells sorted from PBMCs after approximately 19-hour stimulation, sampled from a patient who received antiretroviral therapy. These receptor sequences come from an adult man with HIV who was CMV-seropositive.

The chain recombines TRBV7-2 with TRBJ1-1; no clear D. V was trimmed by 4 bases and J by 5 bases, leaving 11 bases between them. Germline lookup yields CDR1 SGHTA and CDR2 FQGNSA. CDR3 length: 13 amino acids. CDR3 sequence reads: CASSSTPGTEAFF. CDR3 nucleotides: TGTGCCAGCAGCTCGACACCGGGGACTGAAGCTTTCTTT. The full variable domain, with the rest looked up from reference TRBV7-2 and TRBJ1-1, is GAGVSQSPSNKVTEKGKDVELRCDPISGHTALYWYRQSLGQGLEFLIYFQGNSAPDKSGLPSDRFSAERTGGSVSTLTIQRTQQEDSAVYLCASSSTPGTEAFFGQGTRLTVV.

This chain uses TRBV14 with TRBJ2-3; tentatively, D is TRBD2 (6 bases). Trimming shortened V by 4 bases and J by 0 bases, and 14 bases separated the two germline ends. This CDR3 contains 16 residues. Looked up from germline, CDR1 is SGHDN and CDR2 is FVKESK. CDR3 region: CASSRSGRSSTDTQYF. The CDR3 bases are TGTGCCAGCAGCCGGTCCGGGAGATCTAGCACAGATACGCAGTATTTT. The whole variable domain, filled in from reference TRBV14 and TRBJ2-3, reads EAGVTQFPSHSVIEKGQTVTLRCDPISGHDNLYWYRRVMGKEIKFLLHFVKESKQDESGMPNNRFLAERTGGTYSTLKVQPAELEDSGVYFCASSRSGRSSTDTQYFGPGTRLTVL.